The entry that follows covers one T cell receptor beta chain sequence. Germline trimming cut 3 bases from V and 6 bases from J; bases unmatched to any gene: 6. This CDR3 is 16 amino acids long. Germline V gene lookup returns CDR1 LGHDT and CDR2 YNNKEL (reference sequence). Seattle researchers signed up patients amid active infection and tracked them longitudinally. This entry belongs to a study of blood T cell repertoires in COVID-19. For the study at large: The study drew acute and convalescent COVID-19 samples from the United States, Italy and Spain. T cells, B-cell-depleted T cells, or PBMCs supplied cDNA or gDNA.

TCRdb's table, derived via immunoSEQ multiplex PCR, lists solely in-frame clones and lacks some. The sample has fewer than 300,000 clones, roughly 90% seen once. The source material was peripheral blood. This sequence joins TRBV3-1 (or the pseudogene TRBV3-2) and TRBJ2-2; TRBD2 agrees at 11 bases. The clonotype was recovered from a woman under 40 with COVID-19, enrolled during active disease. The CDR3 DNA reads as TGTGCCAGCAGCCACTTAGCGGGAGGGCCATCCGGGGAGCTGTTTTTT. It translates to CASSHLAGGPSGELFF.